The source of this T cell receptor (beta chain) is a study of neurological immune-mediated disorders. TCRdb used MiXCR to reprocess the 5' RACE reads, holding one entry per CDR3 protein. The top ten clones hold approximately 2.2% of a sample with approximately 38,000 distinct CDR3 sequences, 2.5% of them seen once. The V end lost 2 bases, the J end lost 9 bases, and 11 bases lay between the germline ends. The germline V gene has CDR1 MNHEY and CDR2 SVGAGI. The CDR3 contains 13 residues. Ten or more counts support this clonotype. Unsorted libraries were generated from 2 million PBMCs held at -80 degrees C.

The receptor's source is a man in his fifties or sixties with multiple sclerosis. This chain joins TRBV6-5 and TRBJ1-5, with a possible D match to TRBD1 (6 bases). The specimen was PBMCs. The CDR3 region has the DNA TGTGCCAGCAGTTACGAGGGGGGGCGGCCCCAGCATTTT. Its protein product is CASSYEGGRPQHF.